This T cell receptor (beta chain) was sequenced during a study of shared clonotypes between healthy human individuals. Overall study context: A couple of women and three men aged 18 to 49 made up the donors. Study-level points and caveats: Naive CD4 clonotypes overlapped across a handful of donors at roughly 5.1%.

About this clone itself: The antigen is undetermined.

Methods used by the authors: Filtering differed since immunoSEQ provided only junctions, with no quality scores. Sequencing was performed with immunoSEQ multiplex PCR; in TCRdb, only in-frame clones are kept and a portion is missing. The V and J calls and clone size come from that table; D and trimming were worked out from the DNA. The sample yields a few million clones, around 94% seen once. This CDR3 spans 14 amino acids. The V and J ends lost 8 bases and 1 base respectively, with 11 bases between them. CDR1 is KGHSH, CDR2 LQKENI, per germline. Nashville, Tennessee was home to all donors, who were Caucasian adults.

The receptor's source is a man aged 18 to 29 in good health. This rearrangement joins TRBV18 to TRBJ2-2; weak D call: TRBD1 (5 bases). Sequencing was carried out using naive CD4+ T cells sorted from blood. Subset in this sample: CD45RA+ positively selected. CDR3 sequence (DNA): TGTGCCAGCGCAGTGGGGCGGAACACCGGGGAGCTGTTTTTT. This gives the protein CASAVGRNTGELFF.